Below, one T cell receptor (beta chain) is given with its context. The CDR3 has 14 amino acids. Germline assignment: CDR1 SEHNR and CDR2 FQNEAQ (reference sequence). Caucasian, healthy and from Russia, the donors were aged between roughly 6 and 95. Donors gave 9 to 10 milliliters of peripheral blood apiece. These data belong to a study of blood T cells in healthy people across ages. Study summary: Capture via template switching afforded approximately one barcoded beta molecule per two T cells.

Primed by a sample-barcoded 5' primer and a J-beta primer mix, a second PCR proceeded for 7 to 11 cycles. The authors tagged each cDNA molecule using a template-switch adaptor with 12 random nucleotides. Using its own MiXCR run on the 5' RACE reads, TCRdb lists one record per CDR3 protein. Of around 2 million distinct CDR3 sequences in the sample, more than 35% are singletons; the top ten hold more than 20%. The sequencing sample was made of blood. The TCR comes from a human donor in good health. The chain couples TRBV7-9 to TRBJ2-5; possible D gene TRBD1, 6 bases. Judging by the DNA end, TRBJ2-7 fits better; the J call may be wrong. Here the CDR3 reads CASSLAGATHEQYF. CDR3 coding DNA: TGTGCCAGCAGCTTAGCGGGGGCCACCCACGAGCAGTACTTC.